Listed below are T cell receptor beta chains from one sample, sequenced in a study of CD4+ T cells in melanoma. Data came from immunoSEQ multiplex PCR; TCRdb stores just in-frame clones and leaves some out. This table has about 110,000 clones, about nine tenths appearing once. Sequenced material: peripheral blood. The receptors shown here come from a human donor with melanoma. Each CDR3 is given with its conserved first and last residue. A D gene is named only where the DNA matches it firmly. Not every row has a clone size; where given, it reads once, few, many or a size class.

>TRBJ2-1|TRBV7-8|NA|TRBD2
TGTGCCAGCAGAACCCCCGGGACTAACTCCTACAATGAGCAGTTCTTC
CASRTPGTNSYNEQFF
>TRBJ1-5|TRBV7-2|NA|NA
TGTGCCAGCAGCTTAGGGCGTAGCAATCAGCCCCAGCATTTT
CASSLGRSNQPQHF
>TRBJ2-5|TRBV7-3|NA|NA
TGTGCCAGCAGCTTGGGACTGCAAGAGACCCAGTACTTC
CASSLGLQETQYF
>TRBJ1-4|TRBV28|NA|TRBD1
TGTGCCAGCAGTTCTTTGACAGGGTTGTATGAAAAACTGTTTTTT
CASSSLTGLYEKLFF
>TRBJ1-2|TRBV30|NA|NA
TGTGCCTGGGAGACCGAGAACCTCTATGGCTACACCTTC
CAWETENLYGYTF
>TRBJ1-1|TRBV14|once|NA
TGTGCCAGCAGAGGACAGACTGAAGCTTTCTTT
CASRGQTEAFF
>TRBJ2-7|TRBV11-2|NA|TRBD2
TGTGCCAGTATCCTAGGGGAGGGCAGAAAATCCTACGAGCAGTACTTC
CASILGEGRKSYEQYF
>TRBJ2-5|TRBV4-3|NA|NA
TGCGCCAGCAGCCAAGATCTGAGGGAGACCCAGTACTTC
CASSQDLRETQYF
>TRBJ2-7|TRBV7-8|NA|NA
TGTGCCAGCAGCTCAGGAACCTCCTACGAGCAGTACTTC
CASSSGTSYEQYF
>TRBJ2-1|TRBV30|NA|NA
TGTGCCTGGAGTGTACCCGGTTCCCCCGGTGAGCAGTTCTTC
CAWSVPGSPGEQFF
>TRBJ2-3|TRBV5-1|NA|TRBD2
TGCGCCAGCGGAACTAGCGGGAGTATTTTAGATACGCAGTATTTT
CASGTSGSILDTQYF
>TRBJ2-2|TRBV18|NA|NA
TGTGCCAGCTCACCGGCAGGGGTGACCACCGGGGAGCTGTTTTTT
CASSPAGVTTGELFF
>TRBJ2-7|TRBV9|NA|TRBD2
TGTGCCAGCAGCGTAGGGGCGGGAGCCTACGAGCAGTACTTC
CASSVGAGAYEQYF
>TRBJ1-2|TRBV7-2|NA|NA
TGTGCCAGCTATATAATTGGCGGAGGGCTCGGTGGCTACACCTTC
CASYIIGGGLGGYTF
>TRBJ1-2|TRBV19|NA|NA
TGTGCCAGTAGTAGTAGGGCTGGCTACACCTTC
CASSSRAGYTF
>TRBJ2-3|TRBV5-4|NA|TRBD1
TGTGCCAGCAGCTTGGGACAGGGTGGAGATACGCAGTATTTT
CASSLGQGGDTQYF
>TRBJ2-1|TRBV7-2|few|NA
TGTGCCAGCAGGGTACTGGCGGACTCCTACAATGAGCAGTTCTTC
CASRVLADSYNEQFF
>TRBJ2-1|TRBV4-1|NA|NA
TGCGCCAGCAGCCAAATTGGGGTAACCCACGATGAGCAGTTCTTC
CASSQIGVTHDEQFF
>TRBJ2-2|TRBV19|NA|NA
TGTGCCAGTAGTTCGGACAGTTCCCCCCACATCAAGGCCGGGGAGCTGTTTTTT
CASSSDSSPHIKAGELFF
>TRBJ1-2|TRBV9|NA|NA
TGTGCCAGCAGCGACAGCTATGGCTACACCTTC
CASSDSYGYTF
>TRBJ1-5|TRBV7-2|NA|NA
TGTGCCAGCAGCTTCGTTGGACGTGGCAATCAGCCCCAGCATTTT
CASSFVGRGNQPQHF
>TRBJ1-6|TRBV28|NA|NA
TGTGCCAGCAGTTGGGACACCAATTCACCCCTCCACTTT
CASSWDTNSPLHF
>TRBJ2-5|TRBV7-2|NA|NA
TGTGCCAGCAGCTTACCGGGAACTAGGATACAAGAGACCCAGTACTTC
CASSLPGTRIQETQYF
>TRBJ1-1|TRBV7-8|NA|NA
TGTGCCAGCAGCTTAGGTACCGCCACTGAAGCTTTCTTT
CASSLGTATEAFF
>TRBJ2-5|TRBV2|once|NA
TGTGCCAGCACAACAATGGGCGGGGACCAAGAGACCCAGTACTTC
CASTTMGGDQETQYF
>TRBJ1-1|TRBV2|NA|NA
TGTGCCAGCAGAGGACGGGGGAACACTGAAGCTTTCTTT
CASRGRGNTEAFF
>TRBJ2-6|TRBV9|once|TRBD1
TGTGCCAGCAGCAAACAGGGGGCCCCCTCTGGGGCCAACGTCCTGACTTTC
CASSKQGAPSGANVLTF
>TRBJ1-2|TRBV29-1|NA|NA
TGCAGCACAGGACAGAACTATGGCTACACCTTC
CSTGQNYGYTF
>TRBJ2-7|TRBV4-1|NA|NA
TGCGCCAGCAGCCATGTAAGCGCTAACTCCTACGAGCAGTACTTC
CASSHVSANSYEQYF
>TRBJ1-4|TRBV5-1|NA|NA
TGCGCCAGCAGCCCAGAGGTGGCTCTCGTTGATGAAAAACTGTTTTTT
CASSPEVALVDEKLFF
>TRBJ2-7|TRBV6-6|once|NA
TGTGCCAGCTCAGGGGAGGGCTACGAGCAGTACTTC
CASSGEGYEQYF
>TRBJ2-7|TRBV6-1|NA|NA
TGTGCCAGCAGTGCCCTACAGGGACCCTACGAGCAGTACTTC
CASSALQGPYEQYF
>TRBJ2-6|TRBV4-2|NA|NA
TGTGCCAGCAGCGAGGAAGGCCCTAGCTCTGGGGCCAACGTCCTGACTTTC
CASSEEGPSSGANVLTF